A single sample is the source of the 28 T cell receptor beta chains below, sequenced in a study of OX40 agonist ivuxolimab in advanced cancers. This table comes from immunoSEQ multiplex PCR, and its TCRdb copy is limited to in-frame clones, with some not included. The sample includes about 91,000 clones, around 85% seen only once; the top ten take approximately 0.5%. The starting material was CD4+ or CD8+ T cells sorted from blood, obtained in a trial of the OX40 agonist ivuxolimab. The source of these receptors is an adult with an advanced solid tumor such as melanoma, head and neck, liver or kidney cancer.

The chain has TRBV6-1 and TRBJ2-7, with D possibly being TRBD2 (6 bases). The V end was cut by 4 bases, the J end by 0 bases, with 19 bases between. The CDR3 length is 17 residues. In germline, CDR1 is MNHNS, CDR2 SASEGT. CDR3 amino acids: CASSARSRGSSSYEQYF. In nucleotides, the CDR3 is TGTGCCAGCAGTGCACGTTCTCGGGGGTCAAGCTCCTACGAGCAGTACTTC.

In the case of this clone: Other nucleotide sequences in the sample specify the same CDR3. V usage is TRBV5-1 and J usage is TRBJ1-2; D remains ambiguous. This CDR3 is 14 amino acids long. Germline V gene data show CDR1 as SGHRS and CDR2 as YFSETQ. Deletions cut 0 bases from V and 2 bases from J, with 8 bases between. The CDR3 spells CASSLDGRNYGYTF. CDR3 in DNA: TGCGCCAGCAGCTTGGATGGGAGGAACTATGGCTACACCTTC.

The V gene is TRBV7-2, the J gene TRBJ2-3; the match to TRBD2 covers 8 bases. This CDR3 region has 17 residues. Per the germline V gene, CDR1 is SGHTA and CDR2 is FQGNSA. V dropped 3 bases and J dropped 2; count of bases not matched to a gene: 10. CDR3 region: CASSFVRSGGATDTQYF. CDR3 coding DNA: TGTGCCAGCAGCTTCGTAAGGAGCGGGGGTGCCACAGATACGCAGTATTTT. Supplemented by reference TRBV7-2 and TRBJ2-3, the full variable domain reads GAGVSQSPSNKVTEKGKDVELRCDPISGHTALYWYRQSLGQGLEFLIYFQGNSAPDKSGLPSDRFSAERTGGSVSTLTIQRTQQEDSAVYLCASSFVRSGGATDTQYFGPGTRLTVL.

The CDR3 loop reads CATLPGGGADTQYF. The CDR3 DNA reads TGTGCCACCCTACCTGGGGGGGGTGCCGATACGCAGTATTTT. V and J are TRBV6-5 and TRBJ2-3; 7 nucleotides match TRBD2. The CDR3 runs 14 residues. J was trimmed by 6 bases and V by 10 bases; bases with no gene match: 13. Per germline, CDR1 MNHEY and CDR2 SVGAGI.

This chain connects TRBV7-9 to TRBJ1-1; possible D gene TRBD1, 5 bases. The CDR3 sequence is 16 residues long. Trimming cost V 0 bases and J 0 bases, with 11 bases left between them. Germline V lookup: CDR1 SEHNR, CDR2 FQNEAQ (reference sequence). The chain's CDR3 is CASSLASGTLNTEAFF. For the CDR3, the DNA is TGTGCCAGCAGCTTAGCATCCGGGACCCTGAACACTGAAGCTTTCTTT.

V usage is TRBV7-6 and J usage is TRBJ2-6; D is undetermined. This CDR3 spans 13 amino acids. Trimming removed 3 bases from V and 0 bases from J, with 0 bases in between. Germline V gives CDR1 SGHVS, CDR2 FNYEAQ. Written as DNA, the CDR3 is TGTGCCAGCAGCTTCTCTGGGGCCAACGTCCTGACTTTC. Translation gives CASSFSGANVLTF.

The rearrangement links TRBV6-7 to TRBJ2-2; 7 bases align to TRBD1. TRBV6-7 is marked as an open reading frame, function uncertain. The CDR3 has 16 residues. Unmatched junction bases numbered 10, after V lost 6 bases and J lost 3 bases. DNA of the CDR3: TGTGCCAGCAGATACAGGGGAAAACGGGACACCGGGGAGCTGTTTTTT. As protein: CASRYRGKRDTGELFF.

The rearrangement links TRBV27 to TRBJ2-7; 8 nucleotides align to TRBD1. Trimming took 6 bases from V and 5 from J; bases not matched to a gene: 15. Germline CDR1 MNHEY, CDR2 SMNVEV (reference sequence). CDR3 length: 16 amino acids. The CDR3 DNA reads TGTGCCAGCAGGCGGTTGACAGGGGCGAGTAGCGACGAGCAGTACTTC. Protein sequence: CASRRLTGASSDEQYF.

The chain combines TRBV15 with TRBJ2-2; D possibly uses TRBD1 or TRBD2 (6 bases each). V shed 5 bases and J shed 7 bases, with 26 bases lying between them. The CDR3 consists of 18 residues. CDR1 is LNHNV and CDR2 is YYDKDF in the germline V gene (reference sequence). The CDR3 is CATSGRWGAQTGNGELFF. In nucleotides, the CDR3 is TGTGCCACCAGCGGAAGATGGGGGGCCCAGACAGGAAACGGGGAGCTGTTTTTT. The full variable domain, completed using reference TRBV15 and TRBJ2-2, is DAMVIQNPRYQVTQFGKPVTLSCSQTLNHNVMYWYQQKSSQAPKLLFHYYDKDFNNEADTPDNFQSRRPNTSFCFLDIRSPGLGDTAMYLCATSGRWGAQTGNGELFFGEGSRLTVL.

This clone was seen only once. The rearrangement links TRBV6-6 to TRBJ1-2; D not resolved. The germline CDR1 and CDR2 sequences are MNHNY and SVGAGI (reference sequence). CDR3 length: 13 amino acids. V lost 2 bases, J lost 4 bases, and 8 bases lay in between. The CDR3 DNA reads as TGTGCCAGCAGTTACGTAAGGCTCTATGGCTACACCTTC. It encodes CASSYVRLYGYTF.

This clone was seen only once. The gene calls are TRBV10-3 and TRBJ1-1; D not certain. Germline CDR1 and CDR2: ENHRY and SYGVKD. The CDR3 has 13 amino acids. V was trimmed by 5 bases and J by 1 base, leaving 8 bases between them. The CDR3: CAISLTENTEAFF. The CDR3 nucleotides are TGTGCCATCAGTCTCACAGAGAACACTGAAGCTTTCTTT.

The rearrangement uses TRBV7-9 and TRBJ1-1; 10 nucleotides match TRBD1. CDR1 is SEHNR and CDR2 is FQNEAQ in the germline V gene (reference sequence). The CDR3 loop spans 16 amino acids. Germline trimming cut 5 bases from V and 6 bases from J; bases unmatched to any gene: 12. In nucleotides, the CDR3 is TGTGCCAGCAGCCCCCGACAGGGGGCGGTAAATCCTGAAGCTTTCTTT. Its protein is CASSPRQGAVNPEAFF. The full variable domain, completed using reference TRBV7-9 and TRBJ1-1, is DTGVSQNPRHKITKRGQNVTFRCDPISEHNRLYWYRQTLGQGPEFLTYFQNEAQLEKSRLLSDRFSAERPKGSFSTLEIQRTEQGDSAMYLCASSPRQGAVNPEAFFGQGTRLTVV.

The chain joins TRBV18 to TRBJ1-1, with 9 positions matching TRBD1. The CDR3 runs 15 residues. Germline CDR1 and CDR2: KGHSH and LQKENI. V lost 1 base and J lost 5; bases outside the gene matches: 5. For the CDR3, the DNA is TGTGCCAGCTCACCACGGCGACAGGGGGAAACTGAAGCTTTCTTT. Its protein is CASSPRRQGETEAFF.

A single count supports this clone. The V and J genes are TRBV10-3 and TRBJ2-3; TRBD1 matches at 7 bases. The germline gives CDR1 ENHRY, CDR2 SYGVKD. The CDR3 has 13 amino acids. Trimming took 3 bases from V and 6 from J; bases not matched to a gene: 3. In nucleotides, the CDR3 is TGTGCCATCAGTGACTGGGGACAGGATACGCAGTATTTT. It encodes CAISDWGQDTQYF.

The chain is built from TRBV6-1 and TRBJ1-1; D may be TRBD1 (6 bases). The V and J ends lost 6 bases and 10 bases respectively, with 24 bases between them. This CDR3 contains 15 residues. Per germline, CDR1 MNHNS and CDR2 SASEGT. The CDR3 loop is CASSERPGTTYRAFF. CDR3 nucleotide sequence: TGTGCCAGCAGCGAACGTCCCGGGACAACTTATCGAGCTTTCTTT.

V usage is TRBV9 and J usage is TRBJ1-2; D gene ambiguous. CDR1 and CDR2 (germline): SGDLS, YYNGEE. The CDR3 is 13 amino acids. V was pared by 0 bases and J by 3 bases, with 6 bases between. Here the CDR3 DNA reads TGTGCCAGCAGCGTAGCCCAGGACTATGGCTACACCTTC. Its protein is CASSVAQDYGYTF.

Points on this clone: The sample contains more than one DNA sequence encoding this CDR3. The rearrangement joins TRBV25-1 to TRBJ1-3; D not resolved. CDR3 length equals 14 residues. V was trimmed by 3 bases and J by 0 bases, leaving 6 bases between them. The germline CDR1 and CDR2 sequences are MGHDK and SYGVNS. CDR3 protein: CASSDSLSGNTIYF. The CDR3 DNA sequence: TGTGCCAGCAGTGACTCCCTCTCTGGAAACACCATATATTTT.

This chain uses TRBV7-5 with TRBJ1-1. TRBV7-5 is given as a pseudogene. The CDR3 has 14 amino acids. CDR3 sequence (DNA): TGTGCCAGAAGCTTTGGGGGGAAGAACACTGAAGCTTTCTTT. It specifies CARSFGGKNTEAFF.

This CDR3 is CASSSTGSYEQYF. The CDR3 DNA reads TGTGCCAGTAGTAGCACAGGGTCCTACGAGCAGTACTTC. The J gene is TRBJ2-7, the V gene TRBV19; possible D gene TRBD1, 6 bases. Trimming pared 4 bases from V and 1 base from J, leaving 8 bases between. CDR1 is LNHDA, CDR2 SQIVND, per germline (reference sequence). This CDR3 spans 13 amino acids.

V usage is TRBV19 and J usage is TRBJ2-5; the match to TRBD1 covers 8 bases. The CDR3 consists of 15 residues. The trim removed 6 bases at V and 0 bases at J, leaving 6 bases unmatched. Germline V gene sequence: CDR1 LNHDA, CDR2 SQIVND (reference sequence). In nucleotides, the CDR3 is TGTGCCAGTAGCCCCATGGACAGGGACCAAGAGACCCAGTACTTC. Translation gives CASSPMDRDQETQYF. Using reference TRBV19 and TRBJ2-5 for the parts outside the CDR3, the full variable domain is DGGITQSPKYLFRKEGQNVTLSCEQNLNHDAMYWYRQDPGQGLRLIYYSQIVNDFQKGDIAEGYSVSREKKESFPLTVTSAQKNPTAFYLCASSPMDRDQETQYFGPGTRLLVL.

To note about this clone: The conserved phenylalanine or tryptophan is not found at the CDR3 terminus, so this likely reflects a read error. No DNA is shown, since the ends of the CDR3 on it are uncertain; the CDR3 is the one TCRdb lists. The CDR3 is CASSSPGRGDS. The gene calls are TRBV7-9 and TRBJ2-7. The CDR3 has 11 amino acids, counting both end residues. In germline, CDR1 is SEHNR, CDR2 FQNEAQ (reference sequence).

The chain joins TRBV6-6 to TRBJ2-1; TRBD2 matches at 7 bases. This CDR3 comprises 14 residues. Germline trimming cut 6 bases from V and 2 bases from J; bases unmatched to any gene: 4. Germline-derived CDR1 and CDR2 are MNHNY and SVGAGI (reference sequence). In DNA form, the CDR3 reads TGTGCCAGCAGACGCGCGGGGGCCTACAATGAGCAGTTCTTC. It codes for CASRRAGAYNEQFF.

This clone appeared once. The chain links TRBV19 to TRBJ1-1; D perhaps matches TRBD1 (6 bases). Germline-derived CDR1 and CDR2 are LNHDA and SQIVND (reference sequence). The CDR3 totals 13 residues. Trimming shortened V by 11 bases and J by 2 bases, and 15 bases separated the two germline ends. CDR3 region: CACRTASNTEAFF. In DNA form, the CDR3 reads TGTGCCTGCCGGACAGCCTCAAACACTGAAGCTTTCTTT.

The genes are TRBV18 and TRBJ2-1, with 13 bases that match TRBD2. From germline, CDR1 is KGHSH and CDR2 LQKENI. After removal of 5 bases from V and 1 base from J, the junction contained 8 bases not matched to a gene. The CDR3 length is 18 residues. CDR3 sequence: CASSSRTSGGWSYNEQFF. CDR3 DNA: TGTGCCAGCTCATCCCGGACTAGCGGGGGATGGTCCTACAATGAGCAGTTCTTC.

The chain couples TRBV5-1 to TRBJ2-1, with 9 bases matching TRBD2. Unmatched junction bases numbered 9, after V lost 4 bases and J lost 7 bases. Germline V gene sequence: CDR1 SGHRS, CDR2 YFSETQ. This CDR3 has 15 amino acids. CDR3 sequence reads: CASSKGGGARNEQFF. For the CDR3, the DNA is TGCGCCAGCAGCAAGGGCGGGGGGGCCAGGAATGAGCAGTTCTTC.

The V call is TRBV9, the J call TRBJ1-2; tentatively, D is TRBD1 (5 bases). Germline CDR1 and CDR2: SGDLS and YYNGEE. CDR3 length: 14 amino acids. The ends were cut back, 2 bases at V and 8 bases at J, with 16 bases in the middle. The DNA of the CDR3 is TGTGCCAGCAGCGTCCTCCCCGCGGGGGAGGGCTACACCTTC. Protein product: CASSVLPAGEGYTF.

The V call is TRBV4-1, the J call TRBJ1-4, with D perhaps matching TRBD1 (5 bases). V lost 0 bases to trimming and J lost 0 bases, with 5 bases between them. Germline CDR1 is MGHRA and CDR2 is YSYEKL. CDR3 length equals 15 residues. The CDR3 DNA follows: TGCGCCAGCAGCCAAGAGGGGGCAACTAATGAAAAACTGTTTTTT. It yields the protein CASSQEGATNEKLFF.

The V and J genes are TRBV5-5 and TRBJ2-5, with D tentatively TRBD1 (6 bases). The CDR3 has 16 residues. CDR1 is SGHKS and CDR2 is YYEKEE in the germline V gene (reference sequence). V lost 1 base and J lost 5, with 18 bases in between. This chain's CDR3 is CASSLPPTGIGETQYF. In DNA form, the CDR3 reads TGTGCCAGCAGCTTGCCCCCCACAGGGATCGGTGAGACCCAGTACTTC.